Following are 4 T cell receptor beta chains from one sample sequenced in a study of Ad26.COV2.S vaccination and SARS-CoV-2 variants. Documented treatment: some 20 received Ad26.COV2.S at low or high dose, single or two shots; 5 received placebo; per-sample allocation not given. It was on day 63 after the first vaccine or placebo injection that samples were taken. Sequenced by immunoSEQ multiplex PCR; TCRdb stores in-frame clones only, minus some. Here the sample spans roughly 320,000 clones, just under 85% being singletons. Sample: peripheral blood, taken in a trial of Ad26.COV2.S vaccine versus placebo. All receptors come from a person between 18 and 60 years old who received the Ad26.COV2.S COVID-19 vaccine or a placebo.

The V call is TRBV9, the J call TRBJ2-3; possibly TRBD1 or TRBD2 for D (5 bases each). V lost 3 bases, J lost 4 bases, and 6 bases lay in between. The CDR3 runs 12 residues. CDR1 and CDR2 from the germline V gene are SGDLS and YYNGEE. The CDR3 sequence: CASSGGADTQYF. The CDR3 DNA follows: TGTGCCAGCAGCGGAGGGGCAGATACGCAGTATTTT.

The genes are TRBV2 and TRBJ1-1; tentatively, D is TRBD1 (5 bases). Trimming took off 7 bases at V and 4 bases at J, with 13 bases between the two ends. The V gene's germline CDR1 is SNHLY and CDR2 FYNNEI. This CDR3 region has 13 residues. Here the CDR3 DNA reads TGTGCCAGCATGAGAGGGGAAGGCACTGAAGCTTTCTTT. It codes for CASMRGEGTEAFF. Looking up the rest from reference TRBV2 and TRBJ1-1 gives the full variable domain: EPEVTQTPSHQVTQMGQEVILRCVPISNHLYFYWYRQILGQKVEFLVSFYNNEISEKSEIFDDQFSVERPDGSNFTLKIRSTKLEDSAMYFCASMRGEGTEAFFGQGTRLTVV.

The chain is built from TRBV4-1 and TRBJ1-2; D may be TRBD1 (6 bases). The CDR3 covers 17 residues. The germline V and J ends were trimmed by 4 bases and 2 bases, with 20 bases remaining between them. Germline V lookup: CDR1 MGHRA, CDR2 YSYEKL. As DNA, the CDR3 is TGCGCCAGCAGCCCCTATTCTCTCCCAGGGGCGAACTATGGCTACACCTTC. Its translation is CASSPYSLPGANYGYTF.

V usage is TRBV4-1 and J usage is TRBJ1-5; D might be TRBD1 (6 bases). Germline values: CDR1 MGHRA, CDR2 YSYEKL. The CDR3 sequence is 13 residues long. The ends were cut back, 4 bases at V and 7 bases at J, with 11 bases in the middle. This CDR3 reads CASSLSGEQPQHF. As DNA, the CDR3 is TGCGCCAGCAGCCTGTCAGGGGAGCAGCCCCAGCATTTT.